These 4 T cell receptor beta chains were all obtained from the same sample, sequenced in a study of glioma-infiltrating T cells. Amplification of TCR alpha and beta CDR3 regions from RNA used iRepertoire nested multiplex PCR. TCRdb redid the calling of the multiplex PCR reads with MiXCR, one entry per CDR3 protein. The sample shows 300,000 to 450,000 distinct CDR3 sequences, approximately 42% of them seen only once. Material: glioma tissue, nonneoplastic brain tissue, or PBMCs (not recorded which). All receptors come from a human donor with low-grade glioma or glioblastoma, undergoing nonglioma brain surgery, or in good health (not recorded which).

The chain is built from TRBV25-1 and TRBJ1-6; the D is unclear. V was pared by 8 bases and J by 5 bases, with 16 bases between. Germline CDR1 and CDR2: MGHDK and SYGVNS. This CDR3 contains 15 residues. CDR3 residues: CASSARERDNSPLHF. CDR3 sequence (DNA): TGTGCCAGCTCCGCTCGAGAGCGAGATAATTCACCCCTCCACTTT. Based on the CDR3 plus reference TRBV25-1 and TRBJ1-6, the full variable domain is EADIYQTPRYLVIGTGKKITLECSQTMGHDKMYWYQQDPGMELHLIHYSYGVNSTEKGDLSSESTVSRIRTEHFPLTLESARPSHTSQYLCASSARERDNSPLHFGNGTRLTVT.

As for this clonotype: At one end, the junction sequence differs from germline, possibly due to a read error. The V call is TRBV11-2, the J call TRBJ2-7, with 7 bases aligning to TRBD2. The germline gives CDR1 SGHAT, CDR2 FQNNGV. CDR3 length equals 14 residues. This CDR3 is CASSLGGTSYEQHF. Written as DNA, the CDR3 is TGTGCCAGCAGCTTGGGGGGGACCTCCTACGAGCAGCACTTC.

V is TRBV20-1 and J is TRBJ1-6; D perhaps matches TRBD1 (5 bases). V lost 3 bases to trimming and J lost 7 bases, with 10 bases between them. The CDR3 extends over 13 amino acids. In germline, CDR1 is DFQATT, CDR2 SNEGSKA (reference sequence). The CDR3 region is CSARSPGNSPLHF. DNA for the CDR3: TGCAGTGCTAGGTCGCCAGGGAATTCACCCCTCCACTTT.

By share of the sample, this clonotype is medium-sized. The chain carries TRBV27 and TRBJ2-1, with 7 nucleotides matching TRBD1. Germline-derived CDR1 and CDR2 are MNHEY and SMNVEV (reference sequence). The trim removed 6 bases at V and 0 bases at J, leaving 5 bases unmatched. The CDR3 extends over 15 amino acids. CDR3 sequence reads: CASRATGASYNEQFF. The CDR3 DNA reads as TGTGCCAGCAGAGCCACAGGGGCCTCCTACAATGAGCAGTTCTTC.